This TCR beta chain was found in a study of blood T cell repertoires in COVID-19. There are 14 residues in the CDR3. Trimming took 5 bases from V and 4 from J, leaving 12 bases between them. From germline, CDR1 is MNHEY and CDR2 SMNVEV (reference sequence). In the source study's methods: Nucleated cell number was recorded as an estimate derived from reference gene primer amplification. The protocol was immunoSEQ multiplex PCR, while the TCRdb copy is restricted to in-frame clones and leaves out a portion. D and trimming come from the DNA, and the V and J calls and clone size come from that table. The sample shows 250,000 to 300,000 clones, 75% to 90% of them seen only once.

The sequenced sample consisted of peripheral blood. The sequence derives from a woman aged 55-75 years with acute or convalescent COVID-19. The J gene is TRBJ1-5, the V gene TRBV27; D might be TRBD1 (5 bases). The CDR3 DNA follows: TGTGCCAGCAGTCCGGCGGGGCGGAATCAGCCCCAGCATTTT. This sequence encodes CASSPAGRNQPQHF.